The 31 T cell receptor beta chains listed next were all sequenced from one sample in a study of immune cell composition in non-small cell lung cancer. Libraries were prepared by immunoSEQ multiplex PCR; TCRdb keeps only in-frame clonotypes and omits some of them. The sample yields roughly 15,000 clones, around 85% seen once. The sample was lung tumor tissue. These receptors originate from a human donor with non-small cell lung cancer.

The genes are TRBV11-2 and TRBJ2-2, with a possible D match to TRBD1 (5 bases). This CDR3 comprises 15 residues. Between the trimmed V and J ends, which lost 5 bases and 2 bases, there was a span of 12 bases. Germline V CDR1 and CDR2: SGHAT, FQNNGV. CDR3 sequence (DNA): TGTGCCAGCAGCCCGCGGACAACTAACACCGGGGAGCTGTTTTTT. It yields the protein CASSPRTTNTGELFF.

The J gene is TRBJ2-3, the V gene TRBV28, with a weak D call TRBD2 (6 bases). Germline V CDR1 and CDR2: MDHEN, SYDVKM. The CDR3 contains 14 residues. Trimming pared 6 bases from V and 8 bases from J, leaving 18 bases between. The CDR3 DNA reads TGTGCCAGCAGGTACGGGAGTTCTGTGGGTACGCAGTATTTT. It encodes CASRYGSSVGTQYF.

CDR3 protein: CASSSRISNQPQHF. The CDR3 DNA is TGTGCCAGCAGCTCCAGGATCTCAAATCAGCCCCAGCATTTT. The chain employs TRBV21-1 and TRBJ1-5; no DNA check was done on the table's D call, TRBD1. TRBV21-1 is an annotated pseudogene. The CDR3 is 14 amino acids.

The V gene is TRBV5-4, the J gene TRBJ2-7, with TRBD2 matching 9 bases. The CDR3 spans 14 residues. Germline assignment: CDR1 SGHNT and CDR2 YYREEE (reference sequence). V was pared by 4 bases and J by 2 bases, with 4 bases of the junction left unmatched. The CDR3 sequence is CASSASGGTYEQYF. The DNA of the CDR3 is TGTGCCAGCAGCGCCAGCGGGGGGACCTACGAGCAGTACTTC.

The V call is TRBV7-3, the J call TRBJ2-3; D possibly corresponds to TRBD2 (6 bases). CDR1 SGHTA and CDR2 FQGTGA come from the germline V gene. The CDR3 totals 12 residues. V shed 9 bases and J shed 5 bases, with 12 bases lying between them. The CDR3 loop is CASQLGGDTQYF. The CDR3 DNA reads TGTGCCAGTCAGCTGGGGGGAGATACGCAGTATTTT. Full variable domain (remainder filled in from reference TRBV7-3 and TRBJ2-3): GAGVSQTPSNKVTEKGKYVELRCDPISGHTALYWYRQSLGQGPEFLIYFQGTGAADDSGLPNDRFFAVRPEGSVSTLKIQRTERGDSAVYLCASQLGGDTQYFGPGTRLTVL.

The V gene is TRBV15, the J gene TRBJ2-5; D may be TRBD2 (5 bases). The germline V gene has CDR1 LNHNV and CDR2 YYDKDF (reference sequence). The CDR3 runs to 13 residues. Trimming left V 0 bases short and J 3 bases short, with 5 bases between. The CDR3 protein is CATSREREETQYF. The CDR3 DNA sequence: TGTGCCACCAGCAGAGAGCGGGAAGAGACCCAGTACTTC.

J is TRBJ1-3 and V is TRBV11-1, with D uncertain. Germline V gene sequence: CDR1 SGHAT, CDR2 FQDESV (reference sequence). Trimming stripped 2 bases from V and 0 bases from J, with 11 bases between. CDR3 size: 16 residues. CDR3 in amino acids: CASSLRGSDSGNTIYF. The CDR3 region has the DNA TGTGCCAGCAGCTTACGGGGATCCGACTCTGGAAACACCATATATTTT. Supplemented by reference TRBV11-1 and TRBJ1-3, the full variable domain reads EAEVAQSPRYKITEKSQAVAFWCDPISGHATLYWYRQILGQGPELLVQFQDESVVDDSQLPKDRFSAERLKGVDSTLKIQPAELGDSAMYLCASSLRGSDSGNTIYFGEGSWLTVV.

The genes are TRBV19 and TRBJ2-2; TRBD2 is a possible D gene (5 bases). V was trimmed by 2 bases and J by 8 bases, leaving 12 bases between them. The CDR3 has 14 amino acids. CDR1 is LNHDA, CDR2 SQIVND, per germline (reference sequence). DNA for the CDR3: TGTGCCAGTAGTATAAGGAATGCGGGTGGGGAGCTGTTTTTT. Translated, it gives CASSIRNAGGELFF.

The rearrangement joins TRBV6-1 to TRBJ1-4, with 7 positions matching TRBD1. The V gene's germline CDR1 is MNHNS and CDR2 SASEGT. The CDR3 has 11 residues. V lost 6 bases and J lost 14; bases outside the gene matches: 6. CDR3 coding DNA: TGTGCCAGCAGAGCAGGGGGAAGGCTGTTTTTT. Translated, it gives CASRAGGRLFF.

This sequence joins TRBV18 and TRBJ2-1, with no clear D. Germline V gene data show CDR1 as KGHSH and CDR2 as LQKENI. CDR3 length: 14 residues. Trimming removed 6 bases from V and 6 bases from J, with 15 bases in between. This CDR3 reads CASSLSRSPNEQFF. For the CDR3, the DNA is TGTGCCAGCTCCCTCTCAAGGAGCCCCAATGAGCAGTTCTTC.

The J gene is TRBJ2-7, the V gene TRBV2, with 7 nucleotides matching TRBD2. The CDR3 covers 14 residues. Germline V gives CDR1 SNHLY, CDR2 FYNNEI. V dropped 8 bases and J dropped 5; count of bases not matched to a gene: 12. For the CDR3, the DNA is TGTGCCAGCCTTCGCCGCGGGGGACTCAACGAGCAGTACTTC. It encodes CASLRRGGLNEQYF.

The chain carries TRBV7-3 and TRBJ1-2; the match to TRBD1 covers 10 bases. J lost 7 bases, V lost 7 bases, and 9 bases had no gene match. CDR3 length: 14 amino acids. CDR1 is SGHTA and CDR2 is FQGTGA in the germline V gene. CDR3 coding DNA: TGTGCCAGCACTAGGACAGGGGGTTTATCTGGCTACACCTTC. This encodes CASTRTGGLSGYTF. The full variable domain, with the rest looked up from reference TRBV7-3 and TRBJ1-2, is GAGVSQTPSNKVTEKGKYVELRCDPISGHTALYWYRQSLGQGPEFLIYFQGTGAADDSGLPNDRFFAVRPEGSVSTLKIQRTERGDSAVYLCASTRTGGLSGYTFGSGTRLTVV.

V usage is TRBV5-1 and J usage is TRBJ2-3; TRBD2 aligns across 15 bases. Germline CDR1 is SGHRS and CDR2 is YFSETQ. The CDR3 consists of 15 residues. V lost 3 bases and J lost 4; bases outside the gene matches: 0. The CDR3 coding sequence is TGCGCCAGCAGCTGGACTAGCGGGAGGGCAGATACGCAGTATTTT. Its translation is CASSWTSGRADTQYF.

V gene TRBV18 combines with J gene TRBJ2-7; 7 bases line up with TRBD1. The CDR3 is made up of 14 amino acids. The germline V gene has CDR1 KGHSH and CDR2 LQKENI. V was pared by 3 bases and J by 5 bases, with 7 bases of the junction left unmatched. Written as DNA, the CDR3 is TGTGCCAGCTCACCCGGGACAGCTACAGACGAGCAGTACTTC. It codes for CASSPGTATDEQYF.

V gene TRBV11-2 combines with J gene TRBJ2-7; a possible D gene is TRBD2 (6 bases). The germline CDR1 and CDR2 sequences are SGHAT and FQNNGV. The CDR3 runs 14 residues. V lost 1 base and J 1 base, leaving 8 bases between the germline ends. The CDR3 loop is CASSLAGESYEQYF. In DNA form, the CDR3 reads TGTGCCAGCAGCTTAGCGGGAGAGTCCTACGAGCAGTACTTC.

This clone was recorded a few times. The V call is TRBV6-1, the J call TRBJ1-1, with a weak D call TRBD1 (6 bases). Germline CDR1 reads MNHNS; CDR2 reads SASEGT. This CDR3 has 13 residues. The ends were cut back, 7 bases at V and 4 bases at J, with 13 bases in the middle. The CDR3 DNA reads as TGTGCCAGCAAGATGGTAGGGGGCACTGAAGCTTTCTTT. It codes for CASKMVGGTEAFF.

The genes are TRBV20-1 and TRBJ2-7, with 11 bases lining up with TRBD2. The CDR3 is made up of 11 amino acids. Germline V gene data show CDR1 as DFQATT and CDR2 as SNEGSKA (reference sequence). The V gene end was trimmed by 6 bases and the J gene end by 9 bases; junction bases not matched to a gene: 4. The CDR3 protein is CSARLAGLQYF. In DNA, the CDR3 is TGCAGTGCCCGACTAGCGGGACTGCAGTACTTC.

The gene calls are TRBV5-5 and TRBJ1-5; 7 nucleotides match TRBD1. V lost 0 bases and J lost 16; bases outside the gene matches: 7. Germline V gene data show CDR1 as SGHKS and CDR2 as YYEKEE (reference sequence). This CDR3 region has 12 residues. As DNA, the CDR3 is TGTGCCAGCAGCTTGGAGGGGGCCAACGAACATTTT. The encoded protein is CASSLEGANEHF.

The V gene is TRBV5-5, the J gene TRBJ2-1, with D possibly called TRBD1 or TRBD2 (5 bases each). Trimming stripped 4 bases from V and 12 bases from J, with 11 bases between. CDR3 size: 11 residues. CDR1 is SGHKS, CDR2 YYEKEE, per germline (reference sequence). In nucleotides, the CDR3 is TGTGCCAGCAGCCGGGACGCGTGGCAGTTCTTC. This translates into CASSRDAWQFF.

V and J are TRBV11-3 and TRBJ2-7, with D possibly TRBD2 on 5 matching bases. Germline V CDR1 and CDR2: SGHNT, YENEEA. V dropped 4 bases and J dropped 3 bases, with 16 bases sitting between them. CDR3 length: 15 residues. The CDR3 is CASSSSAAPSYEQYF. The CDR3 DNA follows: TGTGCCAGCAGCTCCTCAGCGGCCCCAAGCTACGAGCAGTACTTC.

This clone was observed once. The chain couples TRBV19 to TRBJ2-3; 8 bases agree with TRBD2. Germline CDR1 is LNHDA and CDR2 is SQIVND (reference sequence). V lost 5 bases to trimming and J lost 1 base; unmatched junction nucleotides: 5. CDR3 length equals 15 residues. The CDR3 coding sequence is TGTGCCAGTAGTCTCACTAGCGGAGGCACAGATACGCAGTATTTT. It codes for CASSLTSGGTDTQYF.

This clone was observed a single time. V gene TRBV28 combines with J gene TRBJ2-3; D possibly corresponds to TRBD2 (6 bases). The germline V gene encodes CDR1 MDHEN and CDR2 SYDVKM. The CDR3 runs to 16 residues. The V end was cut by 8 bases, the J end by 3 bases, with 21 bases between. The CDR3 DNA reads TGTGCCAGCGAGCGGGTTGGCAAGTGGGTTACAGATACGCAGTATTTT. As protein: CASERVGKWVTDTQYF.

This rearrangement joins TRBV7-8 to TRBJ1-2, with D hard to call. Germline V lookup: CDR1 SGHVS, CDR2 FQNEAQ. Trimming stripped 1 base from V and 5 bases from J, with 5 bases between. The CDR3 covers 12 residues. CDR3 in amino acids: CASSLDLYGYTF. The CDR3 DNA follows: TGTGCCAGCAGCTTAGACCTATATGGCTACACCTTC.

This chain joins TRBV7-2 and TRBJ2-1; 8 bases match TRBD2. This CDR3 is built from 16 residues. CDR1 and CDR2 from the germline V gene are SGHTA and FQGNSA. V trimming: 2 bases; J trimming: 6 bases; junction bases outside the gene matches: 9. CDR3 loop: CASSLRSGSFGNEQFF. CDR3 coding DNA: TGTGCCAGCAGCTTAAGGAGCGGGAGTTTTGGCAATGAGCAGTTCTTC.

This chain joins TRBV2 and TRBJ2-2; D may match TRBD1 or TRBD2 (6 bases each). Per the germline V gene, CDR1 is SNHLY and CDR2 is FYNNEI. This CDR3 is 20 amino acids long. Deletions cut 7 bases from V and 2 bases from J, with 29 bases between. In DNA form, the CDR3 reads TGTGCCAGCAATGAGGGGGGACTTGTCCGAGCTTGGGCTAACACCGGGGAGCTGTTTTTT. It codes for CASNEGGLVRAWANTGELFF.

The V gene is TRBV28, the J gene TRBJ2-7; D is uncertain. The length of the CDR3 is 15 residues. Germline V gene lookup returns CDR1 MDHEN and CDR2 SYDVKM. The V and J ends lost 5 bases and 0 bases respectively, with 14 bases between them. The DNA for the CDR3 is TGTGCCAGCAGTCAAGCTGGCTCACCCTCCTACGAGCAGTACTTC. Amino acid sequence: CASSQAGSPSYEQYF.

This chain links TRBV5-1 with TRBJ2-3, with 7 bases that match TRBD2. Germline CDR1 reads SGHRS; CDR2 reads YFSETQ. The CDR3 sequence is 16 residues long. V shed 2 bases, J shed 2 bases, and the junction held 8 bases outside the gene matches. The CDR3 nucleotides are TGCGCCAGCAGCTTTGGGACTACCACCCCCACAGATACGCAGTATTTT. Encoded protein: CASSFGTTTPTDTQYF.

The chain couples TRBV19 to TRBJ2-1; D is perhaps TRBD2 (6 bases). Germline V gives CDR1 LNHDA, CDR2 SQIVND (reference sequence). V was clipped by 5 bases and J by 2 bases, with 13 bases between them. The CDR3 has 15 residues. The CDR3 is CASSWSGGTYNEQFF. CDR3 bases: TGTGCCAGTAGTTGGTCGGGCGGGACCTACAATGAGCAGTTCTTC.

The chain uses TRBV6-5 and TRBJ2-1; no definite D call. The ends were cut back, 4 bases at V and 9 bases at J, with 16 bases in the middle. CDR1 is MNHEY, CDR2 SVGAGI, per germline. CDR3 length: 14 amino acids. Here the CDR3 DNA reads TGTGCCAGCAGTTCAACTGGTCCGTGGGCTGAGCAGTTCTTC. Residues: CASSSTGPWAEQFF.

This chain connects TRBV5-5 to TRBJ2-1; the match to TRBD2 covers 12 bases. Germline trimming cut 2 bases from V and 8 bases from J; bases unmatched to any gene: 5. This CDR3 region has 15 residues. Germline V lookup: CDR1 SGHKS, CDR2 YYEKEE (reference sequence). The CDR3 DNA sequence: TGTGCCAGCAGCTTAGTACTAGCGGGAGGAGATGAGCAGTTCTTC. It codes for CASSLVLAGGDEQFF.

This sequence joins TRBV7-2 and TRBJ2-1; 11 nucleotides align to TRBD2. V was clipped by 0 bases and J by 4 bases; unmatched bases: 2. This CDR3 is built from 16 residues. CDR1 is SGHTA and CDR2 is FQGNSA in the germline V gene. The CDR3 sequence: CASSLASGRGYNEQFF. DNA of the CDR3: TGTGCCAGCAGCTTAGCTAGCGGGAGGGGATACAATGAGCAGTTCTTC.